This entry lists 16 T cell receptor beta chains sequenced from one sample in a study of cytomegalovirus exposure and HLA in healthy donors (dated by TCRdb to 2015 to 2018). Preparation of the library involved the immunoSEQ multiplex PCR assay. For the multiplex PCR, a mixture combining 60 forward primers for TCR Vbeta segments and 13 reverse primers for TCR Jbeta segments was used. TCRdb re-hosts the immuneACCESS table, in-frame sequences only. Its copies lack some clones; in the studies checked, an unresolved V gene accounts for under half of them, and the cause for the rest is not known. Within this sample are about 170,000 clones, with about 75% of them counted one time only. About 0.93% of the sample is taken by the ten largest. The sample consisted of PBMCs. These receptors were collected from a woman in her forties or fifties in good health and CMV-seropositive.

This chain uses TRBV6-4 with TRBJ2-3; possible D gene TRBD2, 6 bases. Per the germline V gene, CDR1 is MRHNA and CDR2 is SNTAGT. Trimming shortened V by 4 bases and J by 4 bases, and 9 bases separated the two germline ends. The CDR3 consists of 13 residues. The DNA for the CDR3 is TGTGCCAGCAGTGTCCCTAGCGCAGATACGCAGTATTTT. Translation gives CASSVPSADTQYF.

This chain links TRBV27 with TRBJ2-1; no definite D call. CDR3 length: 14 residues. Per the germline V gene, CDR1 is MNHEY and CDR2 is SMNVEV (reference sequence). The V gene lost 7 bases and the J gene lost 4 bases, with 14 bases spanning the gap. CDR3 region: CASTYQNRYNEQFF. The CDR3 DNA reads TGTGCCAGCACCTATCAAAACCGATACAATGAGCAGTTCTTC.

The chain couples TRBV6-5 to TRBJ1-1, with 8 bases fitting TRBD1. V shed 7 bases and J 1 base; nucleotides not matched to a gene: 5. Germline V gene sequence: CDR1 MNHEY, CDR2 SVGAGI. CDR3 length: 14 amino acids. The CDR3 DNA reads as TGTGCCAGCACTAGACAGGGGTCGAACACTGAAGCTTTCTTT. As protein: CASTRQGSNTEAFF.

The CDR3 loop is CASSLGAVNEKLFF. The CDR3, as DNA: TGCGCCAGCAGCTTGGGGGCAGTTAATGAAAAACTGTTTTTT. V and J are TRBV5-1 and TRBJ1-4; D not certain. The CDR3 runs 14 residues. Trimming cost V 0 bases and J 4 bases, with 7 bases left between them. CDR1 and CDR2 from the germline V gene are SGHRS and YFSETQ. The full variable domain, its missing parts supplied by reference TRBV5-1 and TRBJ1-4, is KAGVTQTPRYLIKTRGQQVTLSCSPISGHRSVSWYQQTPGQGLQFLFEYFSETQRNKGNFPGRFSGRQFSNSRSEMNVSTLELGDSALYLCASSLGAVNEKLFFGSGTQLSVL.

CDR3 nucleotides: TGTGCCAGCAGTTTAAGGGGGCCTGGTTATGGCTACACCTTC. The encoded protein is CASSLRGPGYGYTF. V is TRBV28 and J is TRBJ1-2, with 7 positions matching TRBD1. CDR3 length: 14 residues. Trimming cost V 2 bases and J 5 bases; bases outside gene matches: 5. Germline V gene sequence: CDR1 MDHEN, CDR2 SYDVKM.

This clone was detected only a few times. V gene TRBV5-4 combines with J gene TRBJ1-2; 10 nucleotides align to TRBD1. The CDR3 runs 16 residues. Germline CDR1 is SGHNT and CDR2 is YYREEE (reference sequence). Losses at the gene ends were 4 bases for V and 4 bases for J; bases not matched to a gene: 10. This CDR3 reads CASSVDRGTTSYGYTF. In DNA form, the CDR3 reads TGTGCCAGCAGCGTGGACAGGGGGACCACCTCCTATGGCTACACCTTC.

The rearrangement uses TRBV6-5 and TRBJ1-3, with 7 bases aligning to TRBD1. The CDR3 is 16 amino acids. The V gene's germline CDR1 is MNHEY and CDR2 SVGAGI. V trimming: 0 bases; J trimming: 2 bases; junction bases outside the gene matches: 4. The CDR3 spells CASSYSRQGAGNTIYF. DNA of the CDR3: TGTGCCAGCAGTTACTCGAGACAGGGAGCTGGAAACACCATATATTTT.

J is TRBJ2-2 and V is TRBV28; 8 bases are shared with TRBD2. The V gene's germline CDR1 is MDHEN and CDR2 SYDVKM. V shed 7 bases, J shed 0 bases, and the junction held 7 bases outside the gene matches. The CDR3 loop spans 16 amino acids. The DNA of the CDR3 is TGTGCCAGCACCCCGGGGGGGAGAACGAACACCGGGGAGCTGTTTTTT. Residues: CASTPGGRTNTGELFF.

The chain combines TRBV6-1 with TRBJ1-4; D is uncertain. Germline CDR1 MNHNS, CDR2 SASEGT. The CDR3 is 15 residues long. V was cut by 3 bases and J by 7 bases, with 15 bases left in between. As DNA, the CDR3 is TGTGCCAGCAGTGATTTATCTACGAGAGGTGAAAAACTGTTTTTT. It encodes CASSDLSTRGEKLFF.

This sequence joins TRBV11-2 and TRBJ2-7; D is perhaps TRBD2 (6 bases). Germline V lookup: CDR1 SGHAT, CDR2 FQNNGV. The CDR3 is 14 residues long. The V end lost 0 bases, the J end lost 7 bases, and 13 bases lay between the germline ends. CDR3 in amino acids: CASSLESPAGEQYF. The CDR3 DNA sequence: TGTGCCAGCAGCTTAGAGTCCCCCGCGGGGGAGCAGTACTTC.

The chain uses TRBV20-1 and TRBJ1-1; possibly TRBD1 for D (5 bases). V was pared by 5 bases and J by 5 bases, with 9 bases between. CDR1 and CDR2 from the germline V gene are DFQATT and SNEGSKA (reference sequence). The length of the CDR3 is 11 residues. The CDR3 coding sequence is TGCAGTGCTCCTAGGGGTACTGAAGCTTTCTTT. It yields the protein CSAPRGTEAFF.

The chain links TRBV7-2 to TRBJ2-6; TRBD1 might be the D (5 bases). This CDR3 spans 17 amino acids. Germline V gene lookup returns CDR1 SGHTA and CDR2 FQGNSA. The V gene lost 0 bases and the J gene lost 1 base, with 10 bases spanning the gap. The CDR3 protein is CASSLALQGSGANVLTF. CDR3 sequence (DNA): TGTGCCAGCAGCTTAGCGCTCCAGGGATCTGGGGCCAACGTCCTGACTTTC.

The chain couples TRBV2 to TRBJ1-1; D call uncertain. Trimming took off 2 bases at V and 0 bases at J, with 13 bases between the two ends. Germline CDR1 reads SNHLY; CDR2 reads FYNNEI. The CDR3 spans 16 residues. CDR3 sequence (DNA): TGTGCCAGCAGTGAAAAGGAAAGCGGCCTGAACACTGAAGCTTTCTTT. Protein sequence: CASSEKESGLNTEAFF.

V is TRBV19 and J is TRBJ1-6, with 10 positions matching TRBD1. Trimming took 4 bases from V and 10 from J; bases not matched to a gene: 10. This CDR3 is 16 amino acids long. CDR1 and CDR2 from the germline V gene are LNHDA and SQIVND (reference sequence). In DNA form, the CDR3 reads TGTGCCAGTAGTACAGCGAGACAGGGGGCAGGATCACCCCTCCACTTT. Amino acids: CASSTARQGAGSPLHF.

J is TRBJ1-2 and V is TRBV19; TRBD1 matches 7 bases. Germline V gives CDR1 LNHDA, CDR2 SQIVND (reference sequence). This CDR3 spans 13 amino acids. V lost 5 bases to trimming and J lost 5 bases; unmatched junction nucleotides: 5. Here the CDR3 reads CASSSGTEYGYTF. The CDR3 nucleotides read TGTGCCAGTAGTTCCGGGACAGAATATGGCTACACCTTC.

The chain couples TRBV9 to TRBJ1-3; no reliable D call. CDR1 and CDR2 from the germline V gene are SGDLS and YYNGEE. The V end lost 3 bases, the J end lost 2 bases, and 9 bases lay between the germline ends. The CDR3 is 14 residues long. The CDR3 DNA follows: TGTGCCAGCAGCGCGAGTACAGCTGGAAACACCATATATTTT. Amino acid sequence: CASSASTAGNTIYF.